These T cell receptor beta chains were read from a single sample in a study of shared clonotypes between healthy human individuals. The repertoire was sequenced with immunoSEQ multiplex PCR; TCRdb's copy has only in-frame clones and lacks some. The table includes some 2,100,000 clones, about 92% detected once. Material: naive CD8+ T cells from PBMCs. These receptors originate from a man between 18 and 35 years old in good health. Some clones in this sample may be carry-over from other donors' samples. CDR3s include the opening cysteine and the closing phenylalanine or tryptophan. A D gene is named only where the DNA matches it firmly. Size values are once, few and many counts, or a class for expanded clones, and some rows have none.

abundance: once
v_gene: TRBV19
j_gene: TRBJ1-1
d_gene: TRBD1
CDR3nt: TGTGCCAGTAGACCGGGACAGCTGAACACTGAAGCTTTCTTT
CDR3aa: CASRPGQLNTEAFF

abundance: few
v_gene: TRBV7-8
j_gene: TRBJ2-7
d_gene: TRBD2
CDR3nt: TGTGCCAGCAGGAACGAGCGGGATATGGACGAGCAGTACTTC
CDR3aa: CASRNERDMDEQYF

abundance: .
v_gene: TRBV6-4
j_gene: TRBJ2-1
d_gene: TRBD2
CDR3nt: TGTGCCAGCAGTGGCCTAGCGGGATCTAATGAGCAGTTCTTC
CDR3aa: CASSGLAGSNEQFF

abundance: .
v_gene: TRBV27
j_gene: TRBJ2-7
d_gene: TRBD1
CDR3nt: TGTGCCAGCAGTTTATCAGGGACAGCATACGAGCAGTACTTC
CDR3aa: CASSLSGTAYEQYF

abundance: .
v_gene: TRBV9
j_gene: TRBJ2-5
d_gene: .
CDR3nt: TGTGCCAGCAGCTCCTCTGAGTACCAAGAGACCCAGTACTTC
CDR3aa: CASSSSEYQETQYF

abundance: .
v_gene: TRBV7-3
j_gene: TRBJ2-2
d_gene: .
CDR3nt: TGTGCCAGCAGCTTAATTTATGGCGGGGAGCTGTTTTTT
CDR3aa: CASSLIYGGELFF

abundance: .
v_gene: TRBV9
j_gene: TRBJ2-3
d_gene: TRBD2
CDR3nt: TGTGCCAGCAGCGTAGAGGGGACTAGCGGGAGGACAGATACGCAGTATTTT
CDR3aa: CASSVEGTSGRTDTQYF

abundance: .
v_gene: TRBV9
j_gene: TRBJ1-3
d_gene: .
CDR3nt: TGTGCCAGCAGCGCTAATCGGGAGGGGGGAAACACCATATATTTT
CDR3aa: CASSANREGGNTIYF

abundance: .
v_gene: TRBV11-3
j_gene: TRBJ2-1
d_gene: TRBD2
CDR3nt: TGTGCCAGCAGCCGTCGACTAGCGGGAGGGGGCTACAATGAGCAGTTCTTC
CDR3aa: CASSRRLAGGGYNEQFF

abundance: .
v_gene: TRBV5-1
j_gene: TRBJ2-2
d_gene: TRBD2
CDR3nt: TGCGCCAGCAGCTTGGAGCGGGAATACACCGGGGAGCTGTTTTTT
CDR3aa: CASSLEREYTGELFF

abundance: .
v_gene: TRBV18
j_gene: TRBJ2-2
d_gene: TRBD2
CDR3nt: TGTGCCAGCTCACCACCGTCGCTAGCGGGAACGTTTGGGGAGCTGTTTTTT
CDR3aa: CASSPPSLAGTFGELFF

abundance: .
v_gene: TRBV27
j_gene: TRBJ2-7
d_gene: .
CDR3nt: TGTGCCAGCAGTTTTCAGGGAGGAGTCTACGAGCAGTACTTC
CDR3aa: CASSFQGGVYEQYF

abundance: .
v_gene: TRBV28
j_gene: TRBJ2-7
d_gene: .
CDR3nt: TGTGCCAGCAGTCCCATCATGAGGAAAATAACCTACGAGCAGTACTTC
CDR3aa: CASSPIMRKITYEQYF

abundance: .
v_gene: TRBV11-2
j_gene: TRBJ2-1
d_gene: TRBD2
CDR3nt: TGTGCCAGCAGCTCCCTACTAGCGGGAGGGACGAATGAGCAGTTCTTC
CDR3aa: CASSSLLAGGTNEQFF

abundance: .
v_gene: TRBV9
j_gene: TRBJ1-5
d_gene: TRBD1
CDR3nt: TGTGCCAGCAGCCCTAACGGTCAGGGGGTGGGGCAGCCCCAGCATTTT
CDR3aa: CASSPNGQGVGQPQHF

abundance: .
v_gene: TRBV7-9
j_gene: TRBJ2-4
d_gene: .
CDR3nt: TGTGCCAGCACCCCCCGAGGGGGGGAACACCTAGCCAAAAACATTCAGTACTTC
CDR3aa: CASTPRGGEHLAKNIQYF

abundance: .
v_gene: TRBV27
j_gene: TRBJ2-1
d_gene: TRBD2
CDR3nt: TGTGCCAGCAGTTTAGGCGGGAGTAATGAGCAGTTCTTC
CDR3aa: CASSLGGSNEQFF

abundance: .
v_gene: TRBV7-6
j_gene: TRBJ1-1
d_gene: .
CDR3nt: TGTGCCAGCGGATCCGGGGGGGATAACACTGAAGCTTTCTTT
CDR3aa: CASGSGGDNTEAFF

abundance: .
v_gene: TRBV28
j_gene: TRBJ2-7
d_gene: TRBD2
CDR3nt: TGTGCCAGCAGTTTGAGCGGGAGGGCCTACGAGCAGTACTTC
CDR3aa: CASSLSGRAYEQYF

abundance: .
v_gene: TRBV28
j_gene: TRBJ2-7
d_gene: TRBD1
CDR3nt: TGTGCCAGCAGTCGAAGACAGGGTAGGGACGAGCAGTACTTC
CDR3aa: CASSRRQGRDEQYF

abundance: .
v_gene: TRBV29-1
j_gene: TRBJ2-1
d_gene: .
CDR3nt: TGCAGCGCAACTGTCCCTGAGCAGTTCTTC
CDR3aa: CSATVPEQFF

abundance: .
v_gene: TRBV27
j_gene: TRBJ2-1
d_gene: TRBD2
CDR3nt: TGTGCCAGCAGTTTTTCTCCGGGAGGAGTCAATGAGCAGTTCTTC
CDR3aa: CASSFSPGGVNEQFF

abundance: .
v_gene: TRBV6-5
j_gene: TRBJ2-7
d_gene: TRBD2
CDR3nt: TGTGCCAGCAGTTACTCCGGGGGGAGCTCCTACGAGCAGTACTTC
CDR3aa: CASSYSGGSSYEQYF

abundance: once
v_gene: TRBV15
j_gene: TRBJ2-1
d_gene: .
CDR3nt: TGTGCCACCAGCGAAGCCGTAGGGTACAATGAGCAGTTCTTC
CDR3aa: CATSEAVGYNEQFF

abundance: .
v_gene: TRBV7-9
j_gene: TRBJ1-1
d_gene: .
CDR3nt: TGTGCCAGCAGCGCCTCTGGAACTGAAGCTTTCTTT
CDR3aa: CASSASGTEAFF

abundance: once
v_gene: TRBV19
j_gene: TRBJ1-4
d_gene: .
CDR3nt: TGTGCCAGCAGTATCCGTCATGCCCCGGATTCACTGTTTTTT
CDR3aa: CASSIRHAPDSLFF

abundance: .
v_gene: TRBV25-1
j_gene: TRBJ1-4
d_gene: TRBD1
CDR3nt: TGTGCCAGCAGTGGGGGACAGAAAGAAAAACTGTTTTTT
CDR3aa: CASSGGQKEKLFF

abundance: .
v_gene: TRBV7-9
j_gene: TRBJ2-7
d_gene: TRBD2
CDR3nt: TGTGCCAGCAGCCCACGGACTAGCGAAGGATCCGAGCAGTACTTC
CDR3aa: CASSPRTSEGSEQYF

abundance: once
v_gene: TRBV12-5
j_gene: TRBJ1-5
d_gene: .
CDR3nt: TGTGCTAGTGGTTTGGGGATAGCTTTCAATCAGCCCCAGCATTTT
CDR3aa: CASGLGIAFNQPQHF

abundance: .
v_gene: TRBV5-4
j_gene: TRBJ1-1
d_gene: TRBD1
CDR3nt: TGTGCCAGCAGCGGAGGGACAGGGTACTTGAACACTGAAGCTTTCTTT
CDR3aa: CASSGGTGYLNTEAFF

abundance: once
v_gene: TRBV30
j_gene: TRBJ2-4
d_gene: .
CDR3nt: TGTGCCTGGGGGGAAAACATTCAGTACTTC
CDR3aa: CAWGENIQYF

abundance: .
v_gene: TRBV27
j_gene: TRBJ2-7
d_gene: TRBD2
CDR3nt: TGTGCCAGCAGCTGGACTAGCGGAGCAAGCTCCTACGAGCAGTACTTC
CDR3aa: CASSWTSGASSYEQYF

abundance: .
v_gene: TRBV30
j_gene: TRBJ1-2
d_gene: .
CDR3nt: TGTGCCGGAATTCTCAGAATCCGGGGCTACACCTTC
CDR3aa: CAGILRIRGYTF

abundance: .
v_gene: TRBV27
j_gene: TRBJ2-1
d_gene: .
CDR3nt: TGTGCCAGCAGTTTAGGGCGGGGGCCCTACAATGAGCAGTTCTTC
CDR3aa: CASSLGRGPYNEQFF

abundance: .
v_gene: TRBV12-5
j_gene: TRBJ2-7
d_gene: .
CDR3nt: TGTGCTAGTGGTTTTTGGGACGAGCAGTACTTC
CDR3aa: CASGFWDEQYF

abundance: .
v_gene: TRBV7-6
j_gene: TRBJ2-7
d_gene: .
CDR3nt: TGTGCCAGCAGCTTAGTAGGTTACGAGCAGTACTTC
CDR3aa: CASSLVGYEQYF

abundance: .
v_gene: TRBV28
j_gene: TRBJ2-7
d_gene: TRBD2
CDR3nt: TGTGCCAGCAGTTTAGTGGGACTAGCGGAGCCCTACGAGCAGTACTTC
CDR3aa: CASSLVGLAEPYEQYF

abundance: .
v_gene: TRBV28
j_gene: TRBJ2-2
d_gene: .
CDR3nt: TGTGCCAGCAGTTCCAGGGGCGACACCGGGGAGCTGTTTTTT
CDR3aa: CASSSRGDTGELFF

abundance: .
v_gene: TRBV11-2
j_gene: TRBJ2-7
d_gene: .
CDR3nt: TGTGCCAGCAGCTTAGGGGTTGCCAGGGGCTACGAGCAGTACTTC
CDR3aa: CASSLGVARGYEQYF

abundance: .
v_gene: TRBV6-5
j_gene: TRBJ2-5
d_gene: TRBD1
CDR3nt: TGTGCCAGCAGTTGGACAGGGGGCCGGGAGACCCAGTACTTC
CDR3aa: CASSWTGGRETQYF

abundance: once
v_gene: TRBV7-8
j_gene: TRBJ2-1
d_gene: TRBD2
CDR3nt: TGTGCCAGCAGCCCGTGGACTAGCGCGATATACAATGAGCAGTTCTTC
CDR3aa: CASSPWTSAIYNEQFF

abundance: .
v_gene: TRBV10-2
j_gene: TRBJ1-5
d_gene: TRBD1
CDR3nt: TGCGCCAGCAGTGAGGGGTGGGCAGGGGGCGAGCAGCCCCAGCATTTT
CDR3aa: CASSEGWAGGEQPQHF

abundance: .
v_gene: TRBV6-5
j_gene: TRBJ1-2
d_gene: TRBD1
CDR3nt: TGTGCCAGCAGTCATCGGACAGGGGGCGAACGTGGCTACACCTTC
CDR3aa: CASSHRTGGERGYTF

abundance: .
v_gene: TRBV11-2
j_gene: TRBJ2-3
d_gene: .
CDR3nt: TGTGCCAGCAGCTTAGTACGGACCCCCACAGATACGCAGTATTTT
CDR3aa: CASSLVRTPTDTQYF